Below, 18 T cell receptor beta chains from the same sample are listed, as sequenced in a study of shared clonotypes between healthy human individuals. Libraries were prepared by immunoSEQ multiplex PCR; TCRdb keeps only in-frame clonotypes and omits some of them. The sample has approximately 530,000 clones; roughly 95% are singletons. The sample comprised naive CD4+ T cells sorted from blood. Subset meaning: CD45RA+ positively selected. Every receptor here comes from a woman in her twenties or thirties in good health.

The CDR3 reads CASRPQGSPGANVLTF. The DNA for the CDR3 is TGCGCCAGCAGACCACAGGGATCCCCTGGGGCCAACGTCCTGACTTTC. This chain connects TRBV5-1 to TRBJ2-6, with D maybe TRBD1 (6 bases). Per germline, CDR1 SGHRS and CDR2 YFSETQ. This CDR3 is built from 16 residues. The V end was cut by 5 bases, the J end by 2 bases, with 14 bases between.

The chain employs TRBV18 and TRBJ2-1, with D uncertain. The CDR3 runs to 16 residues. Germline CDR1 is KGHSH and CDR2 is LQKENI. Trimming removed 5 bases from V and 3 bases from J, with 17 bases in between. This chain's CDR3 is CASSETGTSDYNEQFF. In nucleotides, the CDR3 is TGTGCCAGCTCAGAGACCGGTACATCGGACTACAATGAGCAGTTCTTC. The full variable domain, completed using reference TRBV18 and TRBJ2-1, is NAGVMQNPRHLVRRRGQEARLRCSPMKGHSHVYWYRQLPEEGLKFMVYLQKENIIDESGMPKERFSAEFPKEGPSILRIQQVVRGDSAAYFCASSETGTSDYNEQFFGPGTRLTVL.

CDR3 sequence: CASSKTVDEQYF. The DNA for the CDR3 is TGTGCCAGCAGTAAAACAGTGGACGAGCAGTACTTC. The V call is TRBV28, the J call TRBJ2-7; D ambiguous. The CDR3 runs to 12 residues. In germline, CDR1 is MDHEN, CDR2 SYDVKM. With 5 bases removed from V and 5 bases from J, the gap between germline ends came to 10 bases.

The V call is TRBV28, the J call TRBJ1-5; no definite D call. The CDR3 sequence is 12 residues long. Germline V gives CDR1 MDHEN, CDR2 SYDVKM. Between the trimmed V and J ends, which lost 7 bases and 4 bases, there was a span of 8 bases. The CDR3 spells CASTATNQPQHF. The CDR3, as DNA: TGTGCCAGCACAGCCACAAATCAGCCCCAGCATTTT.

The chain has TRBV7-9 and TRBJ2-7; D is undetermined. V was shortened by 5 bases and J by 3 bases, with 11 bases between the two germline ends. Germline V lookup: CDR1 SEHNR, CDR2 FQNEAQ (reference sequence). The CDR3 spans 13 residues. Here the CDR3 reads CASSQHLGYEQYF. In DNA form, the CDR3 reads TGTGCCAGCAGCCAACATCTAGGCTACGAGCAGTACTTC.

The V call is TRBV5-1, the J call TRBJ1-2, with D tentatively TRBD1 (6 bases). The germline gives CDR1 SGHRS, CDR2 YFSETQ. The CDR3 is made up of 13 amino acids. Trimming cost V 4 bases and J 6 bases, with 13 bases left between them. CDR3 bases: TGCGCCAGCAGCACCGGGACACTGAATGGCTACACCTTC. It specifies CASSTGTLNGYTF.

The J gene is TRBJ2-5, the V gene TRBV25-1; no clear D. The CDR3 contains 15 residues. V lost 3 bases to trimming and J lost 0 bases, with 11 bases between them. Germline CDR1 reads MGHDK; CDR2 reads SYGVNS. CDR3 sequence reads: CASSEETPYQETQYF. CDR3 DNA: TGTGCCAGCAGTGAGGAGACCCCGTACCAAGAGACCCAGTACTTC.

This chain connects TRBV4-1 to TRBJ1-2; maybe TRBD1 (5 bases). This CDR3 region has 14 residues. V lost 4 bases to trimming and J lost 4 bases, with 13 bases between them. Germline V lookup: CDR1 MGHRA, CDR2 YSYEKL. CDR3 nucleotides: TGCGCCAGCAGCCGGATAGGGGAAGGCTATGGCTACACCTTC. Protein sequence: CASSRIGEGYGYTF.

V gene TRBV11-2 combines with J gene TRBJ2-2; 8 bases are a match to TRBD1. The CDR3 sequence is 16 residues long. Looked up from germline, CDR1 is SGHAT and CDR2 is FQNNGV. V lost 5 bases and J lost 0; bases outside the gene matches: 5. The CDR3 protein is CASSTRDRTNTGELFF. CDR3 sequence (DNA): TGTGCCAGCAGCACCCGGGACAGGACGAACACCGGGGAGCTGTTTTTT.

The CDR3 is CASSATGGTEAFF. CDR3 sequence (DNA): TGTGCCAGCAGCGCCACAGGGGGCACTGAAGCTTTCTTT. This chain links TRBV5-6 with TRBJ1-1, with 8 bases that match TRBD1. Germline V CDR1 and CDR2: SGHDT, YYEEEE. V trimming: 4 bases; J trimming: 4 bases; junction bases outside the gene matches: 3. The CDR3 has 13 residues.

The V gene is TRBV6-1, the J gene TRBJ1-2, with 10 bases fitting TRBD1. V shed 9 bases, J shed 5 bases, and the junction held 9 bases outside the gene matches. Germline lookup yields CDR1 MNHNS and CDR2 SASEGT. The length of the CDR3 is 14 residues. CDR3 sequence (DNA): TGTGCCAGTACGACAGGGGGCGTTGGATATGGCTACACCTTC. It yields the protein CASTTGGVGYGYTF.

The V call is TRBV6-1, the J call TRBJ1-5, with a tentative D call TRBD1 (5 bases). The V gene's germline CDR1 is MNHNS and CDR2 SASEGT. Trimming pared 6 bases from V and 5 bases from J, leaving 11 bases between. The CDR3 spans 13 residues. CDR3: CASRSRGDQPQHF. In nucleotides, the CDR3 is TGTGCCAGCAGATCCCGGGGGGATCAGCCCCAGCATTTT.

This chain links TRBV9 with TRBJ2-3; the match to TRBD2 covers 8 bases. Germline values: CDR1 SGDLS, CDR2 YYNGEE. This CDR3 is 15 amino acids long. V lost 0 bases, J lost 1 base, and 1 base stayed unmatched. CDR3 sequence reads: CASSVAGGRTDTQYF. For the CDR3, the DNA is TGTGCCAGCAGCGTAGCGGGAGGGCGCACAGATACGCAGTATTTT.

This chain uses TRBV28 with TRBJ1-4; 9 nucleotides agree with TRBD1. The germline CDR1 and CDR2 sequences are MDHEN and SYDVKM. V was clipped by 5 bases and J by 9 bases; unmatched bases: 7. The CDR3 covers 14 residues. CDR3 bases: TGTGCCAGCAGTAAAACGGGACAGGGTAAAAAACTGTTTTTT. The encoded protein is CASSKTGQGKKLFF. Complete variable domain (other parts from reference TRBV28 and TRBJ1-4): DVKVTQSSRYLVKRTGEKVFLECVQDMDHENMFWYRQDPGLGLRLIYFSYDVKMKEKGDIPEGYSVSREKKERFSLILESASTNQTSMYLCASSKTGQGKKLFFGSGTQLSVL.

Details on this clone: Other DNA variants within this sample encode the same CDR3. Written as DNA, the CDR3 is TGTGCCAGCAGTGCCGGGACAGTCTCCTACAATGAGCAGTTCTTC. It encodes CASSAGTVSYNEQFF. The V gene is TRBV6-1, the J gene TRBJ2-1, with 7 positions matching TRBD1. The CDR3 extends over 15 amino acids. V dropped 4 bases and J dropped 0; count of bases not matched to a gene: 3. Per the germline V gene, CDR1 is MNHNS and CDR2 is SASEGT.

This chain joins TRBV6-8 and TRBJ2-5, with D possibly matching TRBD2 (5 bases). V shed 0 bases and J shed 5 bases, with 22 bases lying between them. This CDR3 is built from 18 residues. The germline CDR1 and CDR2 sequences are MNHGY and SAAAGT. The CDR3 here is CASSYSFEAEVGWETQYF. The CDR3, as DNA: TGTGCCAGCAGTTACTCGTTCGAAGCGGAGGTGGGTTGGGAGACCCAGTACTTC.

This clone showed up just once. The V and J genes are TRBV5-1 and TRBJ2-7; D possibly corresponds to TRBD2 (5 bases). Germline V CDR1 and CDR2: SGHRS, YFSETQ. The V and J ends lost 0 bases and 2 bases respectively, with 12 bases between them. The CDR3 length is 15 residues. CDR3 residues: CASSLGGGRTYEQYF. CDR3 coding DNA: TGCGCCAGCAGCTTGGGTGGAGGTAGGACCTACGAGCAGTACTTC.

The rearrangement links TRBV18 to TRBJ2-7; D perhaps matches TRBD2 (5 bases). The V gene's germline CDR1 is KGHSH and CDR2 LQKENI. The CDR3 spans 15 residues. Trimming cost V 6 bases and J 4 bases, with 19 bases left between them. CDR3 in amino acids: CASSAGNGGMYEQYF. Here the CDR3 DNA reads TGTGCCAGCTCCGCAGGAAATGGAGGAATGTACGAGCAGTACTTC.